The text below deals with one T cell receptor (beta chain). The antigen remains unidentified. Naive, central memory, regulatory and stem cell-like memory cells within the CD4+ compartment were sorted using CD45RO/CCR7/CD25/CD127/CD95/CD27. Purity above 95% was achieved in all sorted populations. The data belong to a study of beta chain features in type 1 diabetes. Regarding the study as a whole: Significant though moderate, a shortening of TCRB CDR3s appeared in all four CD4+ subsets of Type 1 diabetes patients.

The CDR3 is 15 amino acids. Trimming removed 4 bases at V and 6 bases at J, with 20 bases between. Germline CDR1 SGHRS, CDR2 YFSETQ. The investigators reverse transcribed all of the isolated RNA, so they sequenced expressed TCRB transcripts. The table came from immunoSEQ multiplex PCR; TCRdb's copy has only in-frame clones and leaves some out. This sample has tens of thousands of clones, with about 60% found just once. This chain joins TRBV5-1 and TRBJ2-7; tentatively, D is TRBD1 (6 bases). The sequence was collected from a young woman with type 1 diabetes. Input material: stem cell memory CD4+ T cells from blood. In DNA, the CDR3 is TGCGCCAGCAGCCCCTACTTGACAGGTTCAAGCGAGCAGTACTTC. Protein: CASSPYLTGSSEQYF.